Sequencing of this TCR beta chain was carried out in a study of T cells after yellow fever vaccination. As concerns this clonotype: Its specificity is not known.

Conversion of TCR transcripts into cDNA relied on 5'RACE template switching, which added a universal primer site and UMIs. TCRdb re-called the 5' RACE reads through MiXCR, storing one row per CDR3 protein. The sample carries about 300,000 distinct CDR3 sequences, around 6.8% recorded once. Trimming left V 0 bases short and J 3 bases short, with 13 bases between. There are 15 residues in the CDR3. Per germline, CDR1 DFQATT and CDR2 SNEGSKA (reference sequence). Whole-study findings and limits: The secondary response peaked faster, at day 5 versus 15, but was weaker.

This sequence originates from a man younger than 30 who received the YFV17D yellow fever vaccine. This chain joins TRBV20-1 and TRBJ2-3; TRBD1 or TRBD2 may be the D gene (6 bases each). Sequencing used PBMCs, obtained around 45 days after the first yellow fever vaccination. Here the CDR3 reads CSARDEGGATDTQYF. The CDR3 DNA is TGCAGTGCTAGAGATGAGGGGGGAGCTACAGATACGCAGTATTTT.